The following is a T cell receptor (beta chain) sequence with its context. Antigen specificity is unknown. Additional DNA sequences in this sample encode the identical CDR3. At sampling all donors were nominally healthy, likely with unrecorded immune exposures. The record originates from a study of cytomegalovirus exposure and HLA in healthy donors. Study-level results: The authors confirmed in vitro that a few CMV-associated chains were specific for CMV antigens. Later genetic work tied a missense DCLRE1C variant to beta-chain V and J trimming. Per a prior analysis, the majority of TCR beta V segments were productive roughly 87% or roughly 30% of the time.

Researchers ran the PCR with 60 Vbeta and 13 Jbeta primers. Sequencing used immunoSEQ multiplex PCR; TCRdb keeps in-frame clones, though not all of them. The repertoire holds approximately 110,000 clones, 79% seen once, with just under 3% in the top ten. The sample taken for sequencing was PBMCs. This clonotype originated in a woman younger than 35 in good health and CMV-seropositive.

CDR3 sequence reads: CASRPGTVHNSPLHF. CDR3 in DNA: TGTGCCAGCAGACCCGGGACAGTCCATAATTCACCCCTCCACTTT. The chain links TRBV6-5 to TRBJ1-6; 7 bases match TRBD1. The trim removed 6 bases at V and 5 bases at J, leaving 7 bases unmatched. The CDR3 contains 15 residues. Germline V gene data show CDR1 as MNHEY and CDR2 as SVGAGI.